This entry is about one T cell receptor beta chain. Other DNA sequences of this sample code for an identical CDR3. This sample was included in a study of blood T cell repertoires in COVID-19. In the study overall: Sources were T cells, B-cell-depleted T cells, or PBMCs; the material itself was cDNA or gDNA.

The germline V gene encodes CDR1 MRHNA and CDR2 SNTAGT. V shed 2 bases and J 2 bases; nucleotides not matched to a gene: 3. This CDR3 comprises 15 residues. The authors' processing: Estimation of nucleated cell counts was performed using reference gene primer amplification. Method: immunoSEQ multiplex PCR; TCRdb's copy keeps in-frame clones and lacks some. V and J calls and clone size follow that table, whereas D and trimming were derived from the DNA. The data show 250,000 to 400,000 clones, about nine tenths seen once. The receptor's source is a woman in her 30s with COVID-19, enrolled during active disease. Specimen: peripheral blood. J is TRBJ2-3 and V is TRBV6-4, with 8 bases that match TRBD2. CDR3: CASSDRAGVTDTQYF. CDR3 sequence (DNA): TGTGCCAGCAGTGACAGAGCGGGGGTCACAGATACGCAGTATTTT.